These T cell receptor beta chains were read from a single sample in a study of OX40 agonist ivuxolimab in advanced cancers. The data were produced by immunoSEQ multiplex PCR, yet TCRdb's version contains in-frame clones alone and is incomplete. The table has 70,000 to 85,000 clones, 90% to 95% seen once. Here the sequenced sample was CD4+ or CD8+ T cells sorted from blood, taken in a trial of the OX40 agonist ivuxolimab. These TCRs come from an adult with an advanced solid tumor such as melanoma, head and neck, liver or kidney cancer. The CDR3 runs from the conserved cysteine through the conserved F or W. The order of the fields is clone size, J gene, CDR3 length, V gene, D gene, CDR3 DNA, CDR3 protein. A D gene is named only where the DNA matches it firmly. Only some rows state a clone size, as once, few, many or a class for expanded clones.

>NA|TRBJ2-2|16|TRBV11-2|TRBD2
TGTGCCAGCAGCTTAGTTGCGGGAGGGGTCACCGGGGAGCTGTTTTTT
CASSLVAGGVTGELFF
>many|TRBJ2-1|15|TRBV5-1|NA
TGCGCCAGCAGCTTGGTGACGGGAGTTGCCCATGAGCAGTTCTTC
CASSLVTGVAHEQFF
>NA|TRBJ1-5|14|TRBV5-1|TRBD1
TGCGCCAGCAGCCCGGGACAGGGGTATCAGCCCCAGCATTTT
CASSPGQGYQPQHF
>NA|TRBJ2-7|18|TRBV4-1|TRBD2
TGCGCCAGCAGCCAAGGAGGGAGTAGCGGGAGTTATTGGTACGAGCAGTACTTC
CASSQGGSSGSYWYEQYF
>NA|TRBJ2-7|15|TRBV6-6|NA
TGTGCCAGCAGTTACCCCGTGAGGGGTGGGGACGAGCAGTACTTC
CASSYPVRGGDEQYF
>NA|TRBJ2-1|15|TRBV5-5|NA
TGTGCCAGCAGCTTGTCAGCAGGGGTCTACAATGAGCAGTTCTTC
CASSLSAGVYNEQFF
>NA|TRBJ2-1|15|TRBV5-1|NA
TGCGCCAGCAATGAGGGGACGAGCTCCTACAATGAGCAGTTCTTC
CASNEGTSSYNEQFF
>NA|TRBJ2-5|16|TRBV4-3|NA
TGCGCCAGCAGCCAAAAAGCGGCCCAGGGACGAGAGACCCAGTACTTC
CASSQKAAQGRETQYF
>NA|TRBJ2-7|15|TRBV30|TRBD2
TGTGCCTGGAGTGGCGGGAGCGGGACCTACTACGAGCAGTACTTC
CAWSGGSGTYYEQYF
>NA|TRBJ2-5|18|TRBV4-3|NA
TGCGCCAGCAGCCAAGTTAGGGGCCAGGCTACCCGGCCAGAGACCCAGTACTTC
CASSQVRGQATRPETQYF
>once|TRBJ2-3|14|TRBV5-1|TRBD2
TGCGCCAGCAGCTTGGGAGCGGGAGAAGATACGCAGTATTTT
CASSLGAGEDTQYF
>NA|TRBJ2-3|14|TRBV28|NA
TGTGCCAGCAGTGCCAACTACCGCACAGATACGCAGTATTTT
CASSANYRTDTQYF
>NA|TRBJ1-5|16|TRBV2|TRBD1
TGTGCCAGCAGCCCCTGGACAGGGCAAATAAATCAGCCCCAGCATTTT
CASSPWTGQINQPQHF
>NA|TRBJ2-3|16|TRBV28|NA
TGTGCCAGCAGCCCCCCCGTCCGTGCTAGCACAGATACGCAGTATTTT
CASSPPVRASTDTQYF
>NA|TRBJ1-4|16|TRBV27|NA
TGTGCCAGCAGTTTAATGGGCAGGGCAACTAATGAAAAACTGTTTTTT
CASSLMGRATNEKLFF
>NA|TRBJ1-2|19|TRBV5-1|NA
TGCGCCAGCACGCTTCGGACAGATGGATCCGGAAAGAACCCCTATGGCTACACCTTC
CASTLRTDGSGKNPYGYTF
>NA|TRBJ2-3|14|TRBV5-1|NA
TGCGCCACCACACCGAATACCCTCACAGATACGCAGTATTTT
CATTPNTLTDTQYF
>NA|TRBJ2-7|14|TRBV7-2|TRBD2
TGTGCCAGCAGCCGAGGAGCGGGAGACTACGAGCAGTACTTC
CASSRGAGDYEQYF
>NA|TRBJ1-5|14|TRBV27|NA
TGTGCCAGCAGTTTATCGAGAAGCAATCAGCCCCAGCATTTT
CASSLSRSNQPQHF
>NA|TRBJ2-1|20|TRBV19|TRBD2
TGTGCCAGTAGTATAGCCTTGGGACTAGCGGGAGTAAGGTCCTACAATGAGCAGTTCTTC
CASSIALGLAGVRSYNEQFF
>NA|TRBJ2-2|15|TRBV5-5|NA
TGTGCCAGCAGCCCCGGAGCAGAATACACCGGGGAGCTGTTTTTT
CASSPGAEYTGELFF
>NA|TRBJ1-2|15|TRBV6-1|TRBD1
TGTGCCAGCAAGGGACAGAGACCATTTAACTATGGCTACACCTTC
CASKGQRPFNYGYTF